This TCR beta chain was captured in a study of blood T cell repertoires in COVID-19. Produced via immunoSEQ multiplex PCR; TCRdb's table is partial and in-frame only. Among 200,000 to 300,000 clones listed, 85% to 90% were seen once. Participant age was roughly 18 to 90 years, and participants resided in 20 to 30 US areas. Germline V gene lookup returns CDR1 MGHDK and CDR2 SYGVNS. This CDR3 has 14 amino acids. Trimming at V came to 6 bases and at J to 8 bases, leaving 5 bases not matched to a gene. The genes are TRBV25-1 and TRBJ1-6; the match to TRBD1 covers 9 bases. This TCR was sampled from a man aged 40-49 years who had recovered from COVID-19. Material for sequencing was PBMCs or T cells enriched from blood (not recorded which). The CDR3 spells CASRQWDRDSPLHF. CDR3 coding DNA: TGTGCCAGCAGACAGTGGGACAGGGATTCACCCCTCCACTTT.